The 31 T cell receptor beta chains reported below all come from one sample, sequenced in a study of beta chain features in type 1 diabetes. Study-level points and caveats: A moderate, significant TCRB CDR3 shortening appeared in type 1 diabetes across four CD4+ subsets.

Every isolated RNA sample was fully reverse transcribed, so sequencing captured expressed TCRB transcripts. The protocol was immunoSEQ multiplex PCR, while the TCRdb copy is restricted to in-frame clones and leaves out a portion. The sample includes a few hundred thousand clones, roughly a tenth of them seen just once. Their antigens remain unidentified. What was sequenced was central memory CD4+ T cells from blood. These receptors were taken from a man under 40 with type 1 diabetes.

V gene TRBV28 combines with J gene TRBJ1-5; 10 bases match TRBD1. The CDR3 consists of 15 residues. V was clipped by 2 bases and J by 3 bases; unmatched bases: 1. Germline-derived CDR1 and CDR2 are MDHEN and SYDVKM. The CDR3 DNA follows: TGTGCCAGCAGTTTAGGGACAGGGGTCAATCAGCCCCAGCATTTT. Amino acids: CASSLGTGVNQPQHF.

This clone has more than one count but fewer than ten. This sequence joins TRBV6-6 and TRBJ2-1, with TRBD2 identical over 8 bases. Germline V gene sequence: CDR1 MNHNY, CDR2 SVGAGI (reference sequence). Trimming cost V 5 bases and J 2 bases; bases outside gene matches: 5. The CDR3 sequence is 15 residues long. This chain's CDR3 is CASSRTSGAYNEQFF. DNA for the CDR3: TGTGCCAGCAGTCGAACTAGCGGAGCCTACAATGAGCAGTTCTTC.

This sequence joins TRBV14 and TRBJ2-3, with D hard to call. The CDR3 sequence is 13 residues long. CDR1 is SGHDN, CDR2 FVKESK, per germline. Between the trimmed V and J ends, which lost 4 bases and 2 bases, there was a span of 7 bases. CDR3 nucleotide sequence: TGTGCCAGCAGCCCCCCGAACACAGATACGCAGTATTTT. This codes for CASSPPNTDTQYF.

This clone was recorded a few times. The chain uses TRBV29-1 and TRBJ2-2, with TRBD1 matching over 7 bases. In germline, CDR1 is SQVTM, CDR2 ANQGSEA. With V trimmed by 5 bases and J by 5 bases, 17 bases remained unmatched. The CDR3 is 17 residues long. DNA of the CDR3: TGCAGCGTTAGCGGCGGAACAGGGGCAGGACCGACCGGGGAGCTGTTTTTT. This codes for CSVSGGTGAGPTGELFF.

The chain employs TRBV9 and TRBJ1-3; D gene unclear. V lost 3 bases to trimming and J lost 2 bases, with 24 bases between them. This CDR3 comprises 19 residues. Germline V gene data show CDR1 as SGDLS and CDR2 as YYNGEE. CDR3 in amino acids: CASSAPRSRPGQPGNTIYF. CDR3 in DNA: TGTGCCAGCAGCGCCCCCCGATCACGCCCTGGGCAGCCTGGAAACACCATATATTTT.

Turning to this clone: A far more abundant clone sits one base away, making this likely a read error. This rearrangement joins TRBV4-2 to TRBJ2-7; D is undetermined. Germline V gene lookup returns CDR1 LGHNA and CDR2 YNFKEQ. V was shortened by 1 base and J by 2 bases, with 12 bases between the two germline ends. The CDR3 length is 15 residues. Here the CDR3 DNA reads TGTGCCAGCAGCCAAGTAGGCAGATCAACCTACGAGCAGTACTTC. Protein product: CASSQVGRSTYEQYF.

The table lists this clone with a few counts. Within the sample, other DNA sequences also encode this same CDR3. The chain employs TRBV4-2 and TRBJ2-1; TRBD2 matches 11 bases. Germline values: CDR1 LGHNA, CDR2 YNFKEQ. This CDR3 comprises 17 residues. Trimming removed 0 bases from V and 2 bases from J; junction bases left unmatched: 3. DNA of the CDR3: TGTGCCAGCAGCCAAGATAGGGGACTAGCGGCCTACAATGAGCAGTTCTTC. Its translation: CASSQDRGLAAYNEQFF.

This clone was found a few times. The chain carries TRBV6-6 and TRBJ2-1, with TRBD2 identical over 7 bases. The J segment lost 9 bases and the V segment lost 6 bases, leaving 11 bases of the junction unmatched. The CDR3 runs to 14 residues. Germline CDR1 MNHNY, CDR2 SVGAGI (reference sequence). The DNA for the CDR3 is TGTGCCAGCAGATGGACTAGTGGCTCACGTGAGCAGTTCTTC. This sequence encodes CASRWTSGSREQFF.

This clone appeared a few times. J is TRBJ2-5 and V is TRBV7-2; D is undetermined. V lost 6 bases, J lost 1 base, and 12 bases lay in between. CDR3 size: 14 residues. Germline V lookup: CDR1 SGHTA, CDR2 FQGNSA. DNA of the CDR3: TGTGCCAGCAGAGAAATAGGTGTCCAAGAGACCCAGTACTTC. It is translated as CASREIGVQETQYF.

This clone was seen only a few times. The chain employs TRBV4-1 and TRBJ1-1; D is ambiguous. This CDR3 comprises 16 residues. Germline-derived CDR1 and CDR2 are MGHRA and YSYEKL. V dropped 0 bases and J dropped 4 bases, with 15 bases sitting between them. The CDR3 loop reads CASSQDKASLLTEAFF. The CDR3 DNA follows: TGCGCCAGCAGCCAAGATAAAGCCAGCTTGCTCACTGAAGCTTTCTTT.

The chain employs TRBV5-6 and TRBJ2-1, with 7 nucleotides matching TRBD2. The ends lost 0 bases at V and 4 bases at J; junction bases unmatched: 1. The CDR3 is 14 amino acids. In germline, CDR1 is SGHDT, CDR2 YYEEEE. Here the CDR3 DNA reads TGTGCCAGCAGCTTGGTTAGCGGGTACAATGAGCAGTTCTTC. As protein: CASSLVSGYNEQFF.

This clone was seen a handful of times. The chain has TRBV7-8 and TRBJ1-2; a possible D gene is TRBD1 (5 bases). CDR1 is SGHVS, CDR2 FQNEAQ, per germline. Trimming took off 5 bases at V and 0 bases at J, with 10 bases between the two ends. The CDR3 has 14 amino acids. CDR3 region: CASSVGDSNYGYTF. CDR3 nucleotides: TGTGCCAGCAGCGTAGGGGATTCTAACTATGGCTACACCTTC.

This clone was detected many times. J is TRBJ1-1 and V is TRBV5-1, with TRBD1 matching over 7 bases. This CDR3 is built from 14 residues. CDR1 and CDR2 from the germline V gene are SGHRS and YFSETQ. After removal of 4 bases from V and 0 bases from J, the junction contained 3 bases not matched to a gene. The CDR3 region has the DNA TGCGCCAGCAGCAGAACAGGGGTGAACACTGAAGCTTTCTTT. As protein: CASSRTGVNTEAFF. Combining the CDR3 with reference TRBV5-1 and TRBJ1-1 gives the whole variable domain KAGVTQTPRYLIKTRGQQVTLSCSPISGHRSVSWYQQTPGQGLQFLFEYFSETQRNKGNFPGRFSGRQFSNSRSEMNVSTLELGDSALYLCASSRTGVNTEAFFGQGTRLTVV.

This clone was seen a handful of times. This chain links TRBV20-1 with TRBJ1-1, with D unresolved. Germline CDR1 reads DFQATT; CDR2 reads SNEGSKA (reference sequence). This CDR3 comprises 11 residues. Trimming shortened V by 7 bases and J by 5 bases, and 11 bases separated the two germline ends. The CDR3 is CSVDSRTEAFF. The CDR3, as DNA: TGCAGTGTTGACTCGCGGACTGAAGCTTTCTTT.

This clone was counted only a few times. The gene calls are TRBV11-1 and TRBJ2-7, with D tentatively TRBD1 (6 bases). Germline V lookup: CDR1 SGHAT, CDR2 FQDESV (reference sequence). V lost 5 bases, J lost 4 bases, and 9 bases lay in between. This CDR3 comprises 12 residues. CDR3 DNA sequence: TGTGCCAGCAGCCGAGGACAGTACGAGCAGTACTTC. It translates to CASSRGQYEQYF.

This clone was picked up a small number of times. The CDR3 is CASTQAGTTNSYEQYF. The DNA for the CDR3 is TGTGCCAGCACCCAGGCTGGGACTACGAACTCCTACGAGCAGTACTTC. The rearrangement links TRBV6-6 to TRBJ2-7, with 7 positions matching TRBD2. This CDR3 is built from 16 residues. From germline, CDR1 is MNHNY and CDR2 SVGAGI (reference sequence). The trim removed 7 bases at V and 0 bases at J, leaving 12 bases unmatched.

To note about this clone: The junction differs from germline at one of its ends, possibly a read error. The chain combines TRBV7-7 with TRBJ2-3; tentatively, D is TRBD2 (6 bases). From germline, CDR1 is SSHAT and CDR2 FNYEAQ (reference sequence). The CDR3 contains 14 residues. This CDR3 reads CASSFGGLGDTQYF. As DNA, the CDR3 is TGTGCTAGCAGTTTTGGAGGGCTGGGAGATACGCAGTATTTT.

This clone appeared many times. CDR3 DNA: TGTGCCAGCAGCCCCGGAGGAGGCGATACGCAGTATTTT. This gives the protein CASSPGGGDTQYF. The chain joins TRBV7-2 to TRBJ2-3, with a tentative D call TRBD2 (5 bases). Trimming cost V 5 bases and J 6 bases, with 12 bases left between them. Germline assignment: CDR1 SGHTA and CDR2 FQGNSA. The length of the CDR3 is 13 residues.

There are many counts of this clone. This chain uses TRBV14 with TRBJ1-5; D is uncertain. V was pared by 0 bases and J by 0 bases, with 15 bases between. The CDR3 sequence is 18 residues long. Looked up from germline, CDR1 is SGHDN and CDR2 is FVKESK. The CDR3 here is CASSQEGKTRDSNQPQHF. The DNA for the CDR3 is TGTGCCAGCAGCCAAGAAGGAAAGACCCGCGATAGCAATCAGCCCCAGCATTTT.

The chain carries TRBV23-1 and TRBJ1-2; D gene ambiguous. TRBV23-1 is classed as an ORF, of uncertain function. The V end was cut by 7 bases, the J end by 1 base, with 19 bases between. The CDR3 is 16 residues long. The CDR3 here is CASIRGTMTDNYGYTF. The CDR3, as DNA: TGCGCCAGCATCAGAGGCACCATGACGGATAACTATGGCTACACCTTC.

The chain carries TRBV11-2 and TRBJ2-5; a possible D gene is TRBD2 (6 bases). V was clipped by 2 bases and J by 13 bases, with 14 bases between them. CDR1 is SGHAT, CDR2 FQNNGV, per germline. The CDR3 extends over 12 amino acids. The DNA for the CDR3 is TGTGCCAGCAGCTTATCGGGACTCCTCCCGTACTTC. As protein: CASSLSGLLPYF.

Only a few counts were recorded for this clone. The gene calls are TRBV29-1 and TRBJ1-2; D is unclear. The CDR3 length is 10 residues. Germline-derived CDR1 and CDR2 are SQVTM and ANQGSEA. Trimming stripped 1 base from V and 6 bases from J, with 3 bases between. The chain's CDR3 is CSVEGNGYTF. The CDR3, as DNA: TGCAGCGTTGAAGGGAATGGCTACACCTTC.

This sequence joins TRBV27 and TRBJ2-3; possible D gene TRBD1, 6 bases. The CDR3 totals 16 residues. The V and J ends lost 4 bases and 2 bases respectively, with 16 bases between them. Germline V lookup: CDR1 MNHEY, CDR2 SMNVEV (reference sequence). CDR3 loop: CASSSFDGQYTDTQYF. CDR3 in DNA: TGTGCCAGCAGTTCTTTTGACGGACAGTACACAGATACGCAGTATTTT.

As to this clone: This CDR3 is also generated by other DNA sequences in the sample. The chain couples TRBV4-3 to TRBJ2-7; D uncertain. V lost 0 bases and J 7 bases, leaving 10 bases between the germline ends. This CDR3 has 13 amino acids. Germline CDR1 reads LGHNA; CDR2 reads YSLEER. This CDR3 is CASSQDLATEQYF. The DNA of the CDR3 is TGCGCCAGCAGCCAAGATCTGGCGACAGAGCAGTACTTC.

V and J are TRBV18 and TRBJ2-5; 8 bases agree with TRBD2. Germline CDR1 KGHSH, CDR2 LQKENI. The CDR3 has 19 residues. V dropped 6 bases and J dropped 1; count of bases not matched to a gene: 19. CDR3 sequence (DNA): TGTGCCAGCTCCCCCATTGACGCTAGGACTAGCCCACGCCAAGAGACCCAGTACTTC. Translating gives CASSPIDARTSPRQETQYF.

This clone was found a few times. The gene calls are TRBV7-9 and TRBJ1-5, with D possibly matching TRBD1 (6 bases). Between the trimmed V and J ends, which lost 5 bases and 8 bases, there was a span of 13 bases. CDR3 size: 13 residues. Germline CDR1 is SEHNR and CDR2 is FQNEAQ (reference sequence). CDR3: CASSITGLEPQHF. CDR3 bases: TGTGCCAGCAGCATAACAGGGCTGGAGCCCCAGCATTTT.

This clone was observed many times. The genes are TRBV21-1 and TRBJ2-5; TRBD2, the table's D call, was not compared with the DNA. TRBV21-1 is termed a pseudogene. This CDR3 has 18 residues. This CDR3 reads CASRRKVYRGSYQETQYF. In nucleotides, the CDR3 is TGTGCCAGCAGGAGAAAGGTGTACCGAGGCAGTTACCAAGAGACCCAGTACTTC.

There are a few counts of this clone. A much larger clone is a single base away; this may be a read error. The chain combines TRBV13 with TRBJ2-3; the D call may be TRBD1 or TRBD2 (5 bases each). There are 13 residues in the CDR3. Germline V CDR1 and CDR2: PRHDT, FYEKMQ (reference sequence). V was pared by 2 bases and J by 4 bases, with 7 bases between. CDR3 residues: CASSLSGPDTQYF. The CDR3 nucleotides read TGTGCCAGCAGCTTATCGGGGCCAGATACGCAGTATTTT.

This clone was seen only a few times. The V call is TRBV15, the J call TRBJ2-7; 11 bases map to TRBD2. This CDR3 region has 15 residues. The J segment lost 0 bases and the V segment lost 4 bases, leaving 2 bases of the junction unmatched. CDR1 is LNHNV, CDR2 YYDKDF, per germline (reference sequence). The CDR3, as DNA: TGTGCCACCAGCACGGGACTAGCGGCCTCCTACGAGCAGTACTTC. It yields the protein CATSTGLAASYEQYF. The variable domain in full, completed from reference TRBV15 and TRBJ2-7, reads DAMVIQNPRYQVTQFGKPVTLSCSQTLNHNVMYWYQQKSSQAPKLLFHYYDKDFNNEADTPDNFQSRRPNTSFCFLDIRSPGLGDTAMYLCATSTGLAASYEQYFGPGTRLTVT.

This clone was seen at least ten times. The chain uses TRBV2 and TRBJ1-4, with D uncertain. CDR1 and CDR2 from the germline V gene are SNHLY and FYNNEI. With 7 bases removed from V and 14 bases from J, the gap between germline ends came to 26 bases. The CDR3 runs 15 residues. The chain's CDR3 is CASTSELAVPGTLFF. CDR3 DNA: TGTGCCAGCACCTCGGAGCTCGCCGTCCCTGGAACTCTGTTTTTT.

The CDR3, as DNA: TGTGCCAGCAGCCCTCGGACAGACCCCTACGAGCAGTACTTC. Its translation: CASSPRTDPYEQYF. V gene TRBV7-6 combines with J gene TRBJ2-7, with a weak D call TRBD1 (6 bases). Germline CDR1 is SGHVS and CDR2 is FNYEAQ. V was trimmed by 5 bases and J by 2 bases, leaving 13 bases between them. This CDR3 has 14 amino acids. Variable domain in full (rest from reference TRBV7-6 and TRBJ2-7): GAGVSQSPRYKVTKRGQDVALRCDPISGHVSLYWYRQALGQGPEFLTYFNYEAQQDKSGLPNDRFSAERPEGSISTLTIQRTEQRDSAMYRCASSPRTDPYEQYFGPGTRLTVT.